This paragraph covers one T cell receptor beta chain sequence. The sample comes from a study of blood T cell repertoires in COVID-19. Cohort placement rested on clinical history that participants reported themselves. Two negative PCRs, clearance, or symptom resolution characterized the recovered Cohort 3 donors. The CDR3 sequence is 12 residues long. Germline CDR1 and CDR2: SQVTM and ANQGSEA. The V and J ends lost 6 bases and 10 bases, in that order; junction bases with no gene match: 10. Study processing details: Nucleated cell counts were estimated from reference gene primer amplification. The protocol was immunoSEQ multiplex PCR, while the TCRdb copy is restricted to in-frame clones and leaves out a portion. The V and J calls and the clone size are those of that table, but D and trimming were determined from the DNA. The sample lists 140,000 or so clones, over 80% seen once, with around 6.2% in the top ten.

This rearrangement joins TRBV29-1 to TRBJ1-1; 8 bases are a match to TRBD1. The sample consisted of PBMCs or T cells enriched from blood (not recorded which). The sequence came from a woman aged 40 to 50 who had recovered from COVID-19. The CDR3 spells CSVKTGEGVAFF. The CDR3 bases are TGCAGCGTGAAGACAGGGGAGGGAGTAGCTTTCTTT.